This T cell receptor (beta chain) was sequenced during a study of cytomegalovirus exposure and HLA in healthy donors (dated by TCRdb to the late 2010s). Study-level background: According to a later analysis, one platform produced both the 110 or so validation repertoires and the approximately 600 repertoires of the first cohort. The aim of the study was to test whether cataloging public T cell receptors could identify signatures of past pathogen exposure. Along with the roughly 670-subject first cohort, a separate validation cohort of around 110 different subjects was used. High-throughput TCR immunosequencing, statistical association of individual TCRs with disease status, and machine learning were combined to predict cytomegalovirus infection status.

Study-wide conclusions, independent of this receptor: Most TCR sequences were seen in very few donors, while some public TCRs were found in many individuals. The authors suggested that the approach could potentially be generalized to other disease states and immunological phenotypes. The study listed 150 to 200 TCR beta chains as associated with cytomegalovirus. The validation cohort had no HLA typing available for a later analysis, so co-occurrence within that cohort was assessed over all 120 or so repertoires. A later analysis found that TCRs clustered in the first cohort also tended to co-occur in the roughly 110 validation repertoires, with more than 90% of cluster scores above 0. In vitro tests confirmed that three of the cytomegalovirus-associated TCR beta chains recognize cytomegalovirus antigens. The classifier was reported to diagnose cytomegalovirus status with high specificity and sensitivity in both the original and validation cohorts.

A single count supports this clone. What antigen it recognizes has not been identified. Qualities for individual bases were not recorded, and no much larger clone is one base off. The donors were included in the validation cohort of roughly 120 subjects, a group kept apart from the approximately 700-subject first cohort. Libraries were made using the immunoSEQ multiplex PCR assay. The paper's processing steps were these. To diagnose cytomegalovirus status from the catalog of TCR beta chain sequences, a statistical classification framework was built. The table comes from immuneACCESS by way of TCRdb, which keeps in-frame sequences with V and J called. Part of the clones is missing from these tables; in studies checked, under half for an unresolved V gene and the rest for unknown reasons. That table supplies the V and J calls and clone size; D and trimming were determined from the DNA. The sample table holds around 150,000 clones, of which 88% were seen once. The ten largest account for around 8% of the sample.

After removal of 1 base from V and 9 bases from J, the junction retains 0 bases not matched to a gene. Measured from the cysteine to the phenylalanine, the CDR3 is 12 residues long. Only the CDR3 portion is preserved as DNA: 36 bases, with reading frame beginning at the first base. CDR1 and CDR2 are read off the germline V gene (reference sequence) as SGHAT and FQDESV. The sequence joins TRBV11-1 to TRBJ2-1; 7 bases in the junction line up with TRBD1. This clonotype was obtained from a woman aged 18-29 years in good health and CMV-seropositive. The specimen was PBMCs. In nucleotide form, the sequence is TGTGCCAGCAGCTTAGGACAGGGTGAGCAGTTCTTC. This gives the protein CASSLGQGEQFF.